The rows below give T cell receptor beta chains drawn from one sample of a study of blood T cell repertoires in COVID-19. Using immunoSEQ multiplex PCR, the repertoire was profiled, and TCRdb retains in-frame clones only, with some absent. This table holds hundreds of thousands of clones, more than 75% found once. The sample was peripheral blood. All receptors come from a woman aged 60-75 years who had recovered from COVID-19. Both conserved end residues are trimmed from each CDR3. Fields, in order: CDR3 length, D gene, J gene, V gene, CDR3 protein. The D gene is left open where the match is weak.

>13|TRBD1|TRBJ1-1|TRBV7-2
ASSGFGGGYTEAF
>15|TRBD2|TRBJ2-7|TRBV4-3
ASSQGLAGGGSYEQY
>11|TRBD1|TRBJ1-5|TRBV19
ASRDRGNQPQH
>14|-|TRBJ1-5|TRBV28
ASIPAGVYSNQPQH
>13|TRBD1|TRBJ2-1|TRBV29-1
SSTPPGQGYNEQF
>14|TRBD1|TRBJ2-7|TRBV18
ASSPLPQGAYYEQY
>13|-|TRBJ1-6|TRBV7-8
ASSLDRVSNSPLH
>11|-|TRBJ1-1|TRBV7-3
ASSPPGGTEAF
>13|-|TRBJ2-5|TRBV6-1
ASSDSTGGKETQY
>11|-|TRBJ1-1|TRBV5-5
ASRSTGGTEAF
>13|-|TRBJ1-2|TRBV2
ASSAFPGTNYGYT
>10|-|TRBJ1-1|TRBV28
ASSPRGIAAF
>13|-|TRBJ1-3|TRBV5-4
ASSLGAGGGNTIY
>12|-|TRBJ1-3|TRBV6-1
ASSEQGPGNTIY
>13|TRBD2|TRBJ2-3|TRBV11-2
ASSLRRGGTDTQY
>12|-|TRBJ1-5|TRBV19
ASSVTVSNQPQH
>12|-|TRBJ1-4|TRBV4-2
ASSQDRVGEKLF
>12|TRBD2|TRBJ2-1|TRBV2
ASLRLASYNEQF
>10|TRBD2|TRBJ2-7|TRBV11-3
ASSFFGGEQY
>14|-|TRBJ2-7|TRBV3-1/TRBV3-2
ASSQAGTSSHYEQY
>12|-|TRBJ2-2|TRBV28
ASREQGAAGELF
>12|TRBD1|TRBJ1-2|TRBV11-2
ASQRDRGLSGYT
>12|TRBD1|TRBJ1-2|TRBV7-2
ASSLVGQGYGYT
>13|-|TRBJ1-1|TRBV11-2
ASSLRQATNTEAF
>11|-|TRBJ2-5|TRBV6-2/TRBV6-3
ASSYVSPETQY
>11|-|TRBJ1-1|TRBV6-6
ASSPQGNTEAF
>13|TRBD2|TRBJ2-1|TRBV7-8
ASSPLAGAYNEQF
>11|TRBD2|TRBJ2-3|TRBV29-1
SVGGLGTDTQY
>18|TRBD2|TRBJ2-4|TRBV4-2
ASSPTHSGGAEPSKNIQY
>14|TRBD2|TRBJ2-3|TRBV3-1/TRBV3-2
ASSRGLAGAADTQY
>15|-|TRBJ2-5|TRBV10-3
AISEGRSGLFGETQY
>12|-|TRBJ1-4|TRBV28
ASSLQQGIEKLF
>12|TRBD1|TRBJ2-2|TRBV3-1/TRBV3-2
ASSQLQGPGELF
>14|TRBD1|TRBJ1-4|TRBV28
ASSPRPGQGSQKLF
>14|-|TRBJ2-3|TRBV7-9
ASSSPGGMGTDTQY
>14|-|TRBJ1-5|TRBV4-3
ASSQDRGSHNQPQH
>11|-|TRBJ1-4|TRBV27
ASRAGGDEKLF
>13|-|TRBJ2-1|TRBV7-7
ASSATTDPSNEQF
>15|TRBD2|TRBJ2-1|TRBV27
ASSPSFREGEYNEQF
>11|-|TRBJ2-2|TRBV6-5
ARGGGFTGELF
>13|TRBD1|TRBJ1-4|TRBV7-9
ASSGGQGANEKLF
>10|-|TRBJ2-3|TRBV6-2/TRBV6-3
ASSPREDTQY
>15|TRBD2|TRBJ2-1|TRBV18
ASSLRGQGGGYNEQF
>12|TRBD2|TRBJ2-1|TRBV9
ASSSSGGAREQF
>13|TRBD1|TRBJ2-3|TRBV6-2/TRBV6-3
ASSTRDRVTDTQY
>13|-|TRBJ2-2|TRBV5-1
ASRGGAEFTGELF
>13|TRBD2|TRBJ2-3|TRBV18
ASSPITSGPDTQY
>15|TRBD1|TRBJ2-2|TRBV18
ASSPRDRGPNTGELF
>14|TRBD2|TRBJ2-2|TRBV27
ASHRTSGGWGGELF
>12|TRBD2|TRBJ2-7|TRBV6-2/TRBV6-3
ASSYSNGRGEQY
>12|-|TRBJ2-7|TRBV5-1
ASSFVDRNYEQY
>13|-|TRBJ1-3|TRBV3-1/TRBV3-2
ASSLGYRGGNTIY
>16|TRBD2|TRBJ2-2|TRBV19
ASTHWPSGGRVTGELF